The 22 T cell receptor beta chains below come from one sample, sequenced in a study of T cell responses to AZD1222 COVID-19 vaccine (dated by TCRdb to 2020 to 2023). In light of the paper, this sample's time point label describes: about 28 days (+/-7) after the second vaccine dose. Libraries were made using the immunoSEQ multiplex PCR assay. Imported from immuneACCESS, the table was reduced by TCRdb to in-frame sequences with V and J called. These copies leave out some clones; in studies compared against another copy, an unresolved V gene accounts for under half, and the cause of the remainder is not known. The sample table records about 150,000 clones; about 90% of these occur just once. The leading ten clones occupy just over 9% of the sample. Specimen: peripheral blood, collected 28 days after the second AZD1222 dose. All receptors come from an adult who received the AZD1222 COVID-19 vaccine.

This chain connects TRBV19 to TRBJ2-2; TRBD1 matches 9 bases. CDR1 and CDR2 (germline): LNHDA, SQIVND (reference sequence). J was trimmed by 3 bases and V by 8 bases; bases with no gene match: 4. This CDR3 is built from 14 residues. CDR3 nucleotide sequence: TGTGCCAGTGGCAGACAGGGGGACACCGGGGAGCTGTTTTTT. It yields the protein CASGRQGDTGELFF. Complete variable domain (other parts from reference TRBV19 and TRBJ2-2): DGGITQSPKYLFRKEGQNVTLSCEQNLNHDAMYWYRQDPGQGLRLIYYSQIVNDFQKGDIAEGYSVSREKKESFPLTVTSAQKNPTAFYLCASGRQGDTGELFFGEGSRLTVL.

This clone has more than one count but fewer than ten. The chain couples TRBV9 to TRBJ1-5; no reliable D call. CDR1 and CDR2 from the germline V gene are SGDLS and YYNGEE. Trimming left V 0 bases short and J 5 bases short, with 3 bases between. The CDR3 runs 12 residues. The CDR3 region is CASSVEDQPQHF. The CDR3 DNA reads as TGTGCCAGCAGCGTAGAGGATCAGCCCCAGCATTTT.

The chain has TRBV24-1 and TRBJ2-7; TRBD2 matches 9 bases. This CDR3 has 17 amino acids. In germline, CDR1 is KGHDR, CDR2 SFDVKD. Trimming removed 2 bases from V and 7 bases from J; junction bases left unmatched: 14. This chain's CDR3 is CATSDSMSSGGPREQYF. The CDR3 DNA follows: TGTGCCACCAGTGATTCGATGAGTAGCGGGGGCCCACGGGAGCAGTACTTC.

The rearrangement links TRBV14 to TRBJ1-4; no definite D call. Germline V gene data show CDR1 as SGHDN and CDR2 as FVKESK. The length of the CDR3 is 9 residues. V shed 10 bases and J shed 14 bases, with 11 bases lying between them. The CDR3: CANTKDLFF. DNA of the CDR3: TGTGCCAATACAAAGGATCTGTTTTTT.

The chain joins TRBV5-1 to TRBJ1-5; D perhaps matches TRBD1 (6 bases). The CDR3 totals 15 residues. Trimming removed 2 bases at V and 0 bases at J, with 9 bases between. Germline CDR1 SGHRS, CDR2 YFSETQ. The CDR3 protein is CASSLGTNSNQPQHF. The CDR3 nucleotides read TGCGCCAGCAGCTTAGGGACAAATAGCAATCAGCCCCAGCATTTT.

The chain carries TRBV29-1 and TRBJ2-7, with a tentative D call TRBD2 (5 bases). V dropped 7 bases and J dropped 1 base, with 11 bases sitting between them. CDR3 length equals 12 residues. The germline gives CDR1 SQVTM, CDR2 ANQGSEA. The CDR3 DNA reads TGCAGCGCCGCCCGGGGTTCCTACGAGCAGTACTTC. This encodes CSAARGSYEQYF.

The CDR3 DNA sequence: TGTGCCAGCAGGACTAGCTACGAGCAGTACTTC. Protein: CASRTSYEQYF. The J gene is TRBJ2-7, the V gene TRBV2, with D possibly TRBD2 on 6 matching bases. CDR1 and CDR2 (germline): SNHLY, FYNNEI. The CDR3 runs to 11 residues. Trimming cost V 6 bases and J 3 bases, with 6 bases left between them.

The chain employs TRBV4-2 and TRBJ2-3, with 8 bases lining up with TRBD2. CDR1 LGHNA and CDR2 YNFKEQ come from the germline V gene. V lost 3 bases, J lost 3 bases, and 8 bases stayed unmatched. CDR3 length equals 16 residues. The CDR3 bases are TGTGCCAGCAGCCAGATAAGCGGGAGTGCGACAGATACGCAGTATTTT. As protein: CASSQISGSATDTQYF.

The chain joins TRBV10-3 to TRBJ1-2; 9 positions match TRBD1. Germline CDR1 ENHRY, CDR2 SYGVKD. J lost 5 bases, V lost 6 bases, and 4 bases had no gene match. This CDR3 spans 13 amino acids. CDR3 amino acids: CAISRDRDYGYTF. The CDR3 nucleotides read TGTGCCATCAGCCGGGACAGGGATTATGGCTACACCTTC.

This sequence joins TRBV5-1 and TRBJ1-1; TRBD1 aligns across 7 bases. V was clipped by 7 bases and J by 3 bases; unmatched bases: 9. This CDR3 comprises 14 residues. CDR1 is SGHRS and CDR2 is YFSETQ in the germline V gene. The CDR3 sequence: CASRTGTVDTEAFF. The CDR3, as DNA: TGCGCCAGCCGAACAGGGACAGTCGACACTGAAGCTTTCTTT. Full variable domain (rest looked up from reference TRBV5-1 and TRBJ1-1): KAGVTQTPRYLIKTRGQQVTLSCSPISGHRSVSWYQQTPGQGLQFLFEYFSETQRNKGNFPGRFSGRQFSNSRSEMNVSTLELGDSALYLCASRTGTVDTEAFFGQGTRLTVV.

J is TRBJ2-7 and V is TRBV4-3; 10 bases line up with TRBD1. CDR1 and CDR2 (germline): LGHNA, YSLEER. V shed 1 base, J shed 3 bases, and the junction held 6 bases outside the gene matches. The CDR3 is made up of 16 amino acids. The CDR3 coding sequence is TGCGCCAGCAGCCAAGGAAGGGACAGGGGAGGCTACGAGCAGTACTTC. This gives the protein CASSQGRDRGGYEQYF.

In its sample, this clone was seen a few times. The rearrangement joins TRBV7-2 to TRBJ2-7; 12 bases are a match to TRBD1. The J segment lost 6 bases and the V segment lost 1 base, leaving 4 bases of the junction unmatched. The CDR3 consists of 15 residues. Germline loops: CDR1 SGHTA, CDR2 FQGNSA. The CDR3: CASSLVGTGGTEQYF. DNA for the CDR3: TGTGCCAGCAGCTTAGTAGGGACAGGGGGCACCGAGCAGTACTTC.

The V call is TRBV18, the J call TRBJ2-2, with D unclear. V was cut by 1 base and J by 3 bases, with 9 bases left in between. This CDR3 contains 15 residues. Germline lookup yields CDR1 KGHSH and CDR2 LQKENI. The CDR3 bases are TGTGCCAGCTCACCACGTGGCAGATACACCGGGGAGCTGTTTTTT. This encodes CASSPRGRYTGELFF.

The chain joins TRBV28 to TRBJ1-5; D gene ambiguous. The CDR3 totals 12 residues. The V and J ends lost 6 bases and 4 bases respectively, with 7 bases between them. Per germline, CDR1 MDHEN and CDR2 SYDVKM. The CDR3 spells CASRAGNQPQHF. For the CDR3, the DNA is TGTGCCAGCAGAGCGGGGAATCAGCCCCAGCATTTT.

The chain employs TRBV7-2 and TRBJ2-2; TRBD1 is a possible D gene (6 bases). V was cut by 6 bases and J by 4 bases, with 12 bases left in between. Germline loops: CDR1 SGHTA, CDR2 FQGNSA. The CDR3 has 14 amino acids. Here the CDR3 DNA reads TGTGCCAGCAGTACGGGACAAGTCACCGGGGAGCTGTTTTTT. Amino acid sequence: CASSTGQVTGELFF.

The sample holds one count of this clone. The chain joins TRBV5-1 to TRBJ2-5; the match to TRBD1 covers 8 bases. The V and J ends lost 3 bases and 1 base, in that order; junction bases with no gene match: 5. CDR1 SGHRS and CDR2 YFSETQ come from the germline V gene. The CDR3 covers 15 residues. In DNA form, the CDR3 reads TGCGCCAGCAGCTCCAACACAGGGGGCCAAGAGACCCAGTACTTC. It is translated as CASSSNTGGQETQYF.

The rearrangement links TRBV11-2 to TRBJ2-7; the D gene is possibly TRBD1 (5 bases). The CDR3 contains 12 residues. The V end lost 3 bases, the J end lost 4 bases, and 7 bases lay between the germline ends. CDR1 is SGHAT and CDR2 is FQNNGV in the germline V gene. CDR3 sequence: CASSFQGYEQYF. CDR3 DNA: TGTGCCAGCAGCTTCCAGGGTTACGAGCAGTACTTC.

The chain is built from TRBV7-9 and TRBJ1-5; 8 bases align to TRBD1. The V segment lost 5 bases and the J segment 7 bases; nucleotides outside the gene matches: 7. The germline V gene has CDR1 SEHNR and CDR2 FQNEAQ (reference sequence). The CDR3 runs to 14 residues. The CDR3 sequence is CASSKDRVEQPQHF. DNA of the CDR3: TGTGCCAGCAGCAAGGACAGGGTCGAACAGCCCCAGCATTTT.

This clone was observed a single time. The chain has TRBV6-1 and TRBJ2-2; D is perhaps TRBD2 (5 bases). CDR1 is MNHNS, CDR2 SASEGT, per germline. The length of the CDR3 is 16 residues. The V and J ends lost 4 bases and 3 bases respectively, with 15 bases between them. The CDR3 region has the DNA TGTGCCAGCAGTGGGCAAAACGGGGTGGACACCGGGGAGCTGTTTTTT. As protein: CASSGQNGVDTGELFF.

In this sample, this clone turned up a few times. The chain couples TRBV6-2 or TRBV6-3 to TRBJ1-5; the match to TRBD1 covers 8 bases. V was clipped by 2 bases and J by 0 bases; unmatched bases: 9. The CDR3 sequence is 18 residues long. Germline lookup yields CDR1 MNHEY and CDR2 SVGEGT. CDR3 sequence (DNA): TGTGCCAGCAGTTACCCCGGACAGGGACAATATAGCAATCAGCCCCAGCATTTT. Translated, it gives CASSYPGQGQYSNQPQHF.

The rearrangement links TRBV18 to TRBJ1-1; D unclear. The ends were cut back, 5 bases at V and 11 bases at J, with 21 bases in the middle. In germline, CDR1 is KGHSH, CDR2 LQKENI. CDR3 length: 14 residues. CDR3 sequence (DNA): TGTGCCAGCTCAGAGGTAACGGTTCCAGAAGGGGCTTTCTTT. Protein: CASSEVTVPEGAFF.

The chain has TRBV19 and TRBJ1-5; a weak D match, TRBD1 (5 bases). The CDR3 covers 15 residues. The germline V gene encodes CDR1 LNHDA and CDR2 SQIVND (reference sequence). V lost 5 bases and J 3 bases, leaving 14 bases between the germline ends. CDR3 sequence reads: CASSGALVPNQPQHF. The CDR3 DNA is TGTGCCAGTAGTGGGGCCCTTGTCCCCAATCAGCCCCAGCATTTT.